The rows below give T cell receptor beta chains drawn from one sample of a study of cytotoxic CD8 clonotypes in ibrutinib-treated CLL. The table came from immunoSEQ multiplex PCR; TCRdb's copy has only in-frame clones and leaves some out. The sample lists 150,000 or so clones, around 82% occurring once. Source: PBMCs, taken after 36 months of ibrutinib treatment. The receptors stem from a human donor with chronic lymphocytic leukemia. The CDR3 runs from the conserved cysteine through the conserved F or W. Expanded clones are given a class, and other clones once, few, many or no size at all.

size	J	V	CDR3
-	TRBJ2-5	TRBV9	CASSGPGETQYF
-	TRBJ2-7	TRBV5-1	CASSLTTSGAKQYF
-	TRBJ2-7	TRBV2	CASRGTPGGEQYF
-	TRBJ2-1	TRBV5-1	CASSTRAGEQFF
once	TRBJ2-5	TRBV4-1	CASSPHQTGWETQYF
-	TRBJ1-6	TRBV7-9	CASSLEAGSYNSPLHF
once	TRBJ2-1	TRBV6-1	CASSFLGGSYNEQFF
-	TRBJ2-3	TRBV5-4	CASSPLGGATDTQYF
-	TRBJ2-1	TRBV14	CASSPGHYNEQFF
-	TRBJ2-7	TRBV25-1	CASSVGDEQYF
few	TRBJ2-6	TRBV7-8	CASSLFSIGARSGANVLTF
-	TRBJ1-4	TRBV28	CASRLLRVSNEKLFF
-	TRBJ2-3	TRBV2	CASKGLAGVFSTDTQYF
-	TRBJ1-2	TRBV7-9	CASSLYRLQVYGYTF
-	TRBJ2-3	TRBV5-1	CASGTSTDTQYF
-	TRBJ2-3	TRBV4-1	CASSQGLAGLRGADTQYF
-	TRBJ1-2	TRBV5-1	CASSDQPDYGYTF
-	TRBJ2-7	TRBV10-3	CAITGTSGGFDEQYF
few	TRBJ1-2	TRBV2	CASRRTEAYGYTF
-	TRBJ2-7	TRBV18	CASSLGLGTYEQYF
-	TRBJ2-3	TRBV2	CASSEQVSRTDTQYF
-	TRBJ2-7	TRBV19	CASSPTWGLAGSEQYF
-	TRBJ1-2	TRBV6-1	CASSDLSKGGTNYGYTF
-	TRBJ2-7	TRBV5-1	CASSPGQGRGEQYF
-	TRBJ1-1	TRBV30	CAWSRSTEAFF
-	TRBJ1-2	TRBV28	CASSFGQGPYGYTF
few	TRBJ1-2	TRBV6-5	CASSYAGGRDNYGYTF
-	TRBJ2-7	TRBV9	CASSGAGLAGYEQYF
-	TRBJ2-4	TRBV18	CASSLGLALAKNIQYF
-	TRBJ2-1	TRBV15	CATSRPEYGRIGEQFF
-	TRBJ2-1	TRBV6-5	CATNSGLAGFNEQFF
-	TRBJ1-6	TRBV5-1	CASSSRSSYNSPLHF
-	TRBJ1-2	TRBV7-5	CARSLRTGNYGYTF
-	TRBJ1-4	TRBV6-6	CASSYGVVANEKLFF
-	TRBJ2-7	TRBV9	CASSVGVAGNYEQYF
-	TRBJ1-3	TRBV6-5	CASSPQGASGNTIYF